The T cell receptor (beta chain) described here comes from a study of post-analysis software for immune sequencing data. Note on this clonotype: What it binds is not known.

The germline gives CDR1 SGHVS, CDR2 FQNEAQ. This CDR3 contains 17 residues. Trimming pared 7 bases from V and 0 bases from J, leaving 19 bases between. Unique molecular identifiers tagged the TCR beta cDNA libraries. The source material, roughly 0.85 to 10 million T cells, gave rise to approximately 520,000 cDNA molecules. TCRdb called the PCR reads again in MiXCR, with one record for every CDR3 protein. This table has about 820,000 distinct CDR3 sequences, roughly 50% appearing once. General study points: Significantly lower normalized Chao1 diversity was seen in multiple sclerosis patients than in controls. About five TRBV segments were more frequent in patients than controls; TRBV5-6, TRBV5-1 and TRBV20-1 belonged to this group.

The sequence came from a girl aged 10-17 years with multiple sclerosis. The chain is built from TRBV7-8 and TRBJ2-1; D is ambiguous. Sequencing was carried out using blood. As DNA, the CDR3 is TGTGCCAGCACCTCGGAGCCCGGAGAGGTCTCCTACAATGAGCAGTTCTTC. It translates to CASTSEPGEVSYNEQFF.